Below, 13 T cell receptor beta chains from the same sample are listed, as sequenced in a study of T cells in Graves' hyperthyroidism and ophthalmopathy. The source material, RNA transcripts, was used to amplify TCR beta CDR3 regions. TCR CDR3 regions were first amplified by RT-PCR with HTBI primers. TCRdb analysed the multiplex PCR reads with MiXCR anew, one entry per CDR3 protein. The sample holds a few hundred thousand distinct CDR3 sequences, approximately 15% seen once. Sequencing used blood. These receptors originate from a woman between 25 and 40 years old with Graves' hyperthyroidism.

Remarks on this clonotype: Lacking the conserved final phenylalanine or tryptophan, this CDR3 likely reflects a read error. The chain recombines TRBV2 with TRBJ2-3; 8 bases are a match to TRBD2. The V gene's germline CDR1 is SNHLY and CDR2 FYNNEI. V gave up 8 bases and J gave up 6 bases; unmatched junction bases: 25. The CDR3 loop spans 19 amino acids. CDR3 amino acids: CASRPWVTGGLVGFDTQYS. CDR3 in DNA: TGTGCCAGCCGCCCCTGGGTAACGGGAGGGCTCGTGGGTTTCGATACGCAGTATTCT.

CDR3 region: CASSPNRGVLYEQYF. In DNA form, the CDR3 reads TGTGCCAGCTCACCGAACAGGGGAGTTCTTTACGAGCAGTACTTC. This sequence joins TRBV18 and TRBJ2-7; 7 bases map to TRBD1. V was pared by 3 bases and J by 4 bases, with 9 bases of the junction left unmatched. There are 15 residues in the CDR3. CDR1 KGHSH and CDR2 LQKENI come from the germline V gene.

The chain carries TRBV15 and TRBJ1-3, with D unresolved. Trimming stripped 0 bases from V and 8 bases from J, with 8 bases between. Germline V CDR1 and CDR2: LNHNV, YYDKDF (reference sequence). This CDR3 contains 13 residues. CDR3 nucleotides: TGTGCCACCAGCAGAGATCATTTGTACACCATATATTTT. Translation gives CATSRDHLYTIYF.

The chain combines TRBV20-1 with TRBJ2-1; TRBD1 aligns across 10 bases. V shed 4 bases and J 8 bases; nucleotides not matched to a gene: 11. Germline V lookup: CDR1 DFQATT, CDR2 SNEGSKA (reference sequence). The CDR3 runs 15 residues. CDR3 nucleotide sequence: TGCAGTGCTATGACCGACAGGGGGCGCGGGGATGAGCAGTTCTTC. Translating it yields CSAMTDRGRGDEQFF.

This clonotype showed up just a few times. The genes are TRBV12-3 or TRBV12-4 and TRBJ1-5, with no clear D. The CDR3 contains 14 residues. Trimming pared 3 bases from V and 6 bases from J, leaving 12 bases between. The CDR3 is CASSFSTGLQPQHF. The CDR3 DNA follows: TGTGCCAGCAGTTTTTCGACCGGGCTTCAGCCCCAGCATTTT.

To note about this clonotype: A read error may be the cause here, since a much bigger clone is one base away. The chain combines TRBV12-3 or TRBV12-4 with TRBJ2-2, with no clear D. The CDR3 spans 16 residues. This CDR3 is CASSTDYGWNTRELFF. CDR3 DNA: TGTGCCAGCAGTACCGATTACGGTTGGAACACCAGGGAGCTGTTTTTT.

The rearrangement joins TRBV20-1 to TRBJ2-3; tentative D call: TRBD2 (6 bases). The CDR3 is 12 residues long. Germline V lookup: CDR1 DFQATT, CDR2 SNEGSKA (reference sequence). Trimming took off 4 bases at V and 1 base at J, with 6 bases between the two ends. The CDR3 protein is CSATGGTDTQYF. Here the CDR3 DNA reads TGCAGTGCTACGGGGGGCACAGATACGCAGTATTTT.

This clonotype showed up many times. The CDR3 DNA is TGTGCCAGCAGCCGTTACAGGGAAGGGGACTATGGCTACACCTTC. Protein sequence: CASSRYREGDYGYTF. The rearrangement uses TRBV7-2 and TRBJ1-2, with a possible D match to TRBD1 (6 bases). V lost 5 bases and J 3 bases, leaving 16 bases between the germline ends. There are 15 residues in the CDR3. Germline values: CDR1 SGHTA, CDR2 FQGNSA.

The chain combines TRBV15 with TRBJ1-2; TRBD1 agrees at 7 bases. The CDR3 loop spans 16 amino acids. After removal of 5 bases from V and 1 base from J, the junction contained 10 bases not matched to a gene. The germline gives CDR1 LNHNV, CDR2 YYDKDF (reference sequence). In DNA, the CDR3 is TGTGCCACCAGCTCCGGGGGAGACAGGGTTAACTATGGCTACACCTTC. It is translated as CATSSGGDRVNYGYTF. Full variable domain (remainder filled in from reference TRBV15 and TRBJ1-2): DAMVIQNPRYQVTQFGKPVTLSCSQTLNHNVMYWYQQKSSQAPKLLFHYYDKDFNNEADTPDNFQSRRPNTSFCFLDIRSPGLGDTAMYLCATSSGGDRVNYGYTFGSGTRLTVV.

This clonotype showed up many times. The J gene is TRBJ2-3, the V gene TRBV20-1; 8 nucleotides line up with TRBD2. This CDR3 spans 13 amino acids. CDR1 is DFQATT, CDR2 SNEGSKA, per germline (reference sequence). Germline trimming cut 3 bases from V and 5 bases from J; bases unmatched to any gene: 4. The CDR3 DNA follows: TGCAGTGCTAGGTCGGGAGGGTTAGATACGCAGTATTTT. Its protein is CSARSGGLDTQYF.

This clonotype was picked up a small number of times. The chain carries TRBV6-1 and TRBJ2-1; D tentatively reads TRBD1 or TRBD2 (5 bases each). The V and J ends lost 6 bases and 4 bases respectively, with 16 bases between them. Germline V gene data show CDR1 as MNHNS and CDR2 as SASEGT. CDR3 size: 15 residues. CDR3 amino acids: CASSPGAKRYNEQFF. The DNA of the CDR3 is TGTGCCAGCAGCCCCGGGGCTAAGCGGTACAATGAGCAGTTCTTC.

Regarding this clonotype: This may be a read error: a much more frequent sequence differs by one nucleotide. Here the CDR3 reads CASSTCGGLHSGANVLTF. For the CDR3, the DNA is TGTGCCAGCAGTACCTGTGGTGGATTACACTCTGGGGCCAACGTCCTGACTTTC. The V call is TRBV12-3 or TRBV12-4, the J call TRBJ2-6, with unresolved D. This CDR3 has 18 amino acids. V lost 5 bases, J lost 0 bases, and 17 bases lay in between.

This clonotype was seen many times. The chain uses TRBV3-1 and TRBJ1-4; unclear D gene. The V end was cut by 1 base, the J end by 8 bases, with 17 bases between. CDR3 length equals 16 residues. Looked up from germline, CDR1 is LGHDT and CDR2 is YNNKEL (reference sequence). CDR3 sequence reads: CASSQGQGFEWEKLFF. Here the CDR3 DNA reads TGTGCCAGCAGCCAAGGACAAGGTTTCGAGTGGGAAAAACTGTTTTTT.